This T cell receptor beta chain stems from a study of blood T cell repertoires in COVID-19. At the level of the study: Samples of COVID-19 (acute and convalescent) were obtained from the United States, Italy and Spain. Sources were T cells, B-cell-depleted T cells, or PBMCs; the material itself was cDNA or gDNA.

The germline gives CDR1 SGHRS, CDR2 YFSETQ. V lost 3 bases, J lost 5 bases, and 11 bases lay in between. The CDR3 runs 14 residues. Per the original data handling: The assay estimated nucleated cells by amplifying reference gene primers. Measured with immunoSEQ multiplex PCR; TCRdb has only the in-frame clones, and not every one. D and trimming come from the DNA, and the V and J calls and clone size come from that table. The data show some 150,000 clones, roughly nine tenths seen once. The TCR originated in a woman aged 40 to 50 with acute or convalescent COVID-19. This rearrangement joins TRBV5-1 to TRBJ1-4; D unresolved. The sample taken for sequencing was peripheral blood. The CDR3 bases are TGCGCCAGCAGCTCTGGAGGGCGGAATGAAAAACTGTTTTTT. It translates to CASSSGGRNEKLFF.